This record looks at one T cell receptor (beta chain) sequence and its context. These data originate in a study of T cell responses to AZD1222 COVID-19 vaccine. Here immunoSEQ multiplex PCR was the method, and the copy in TCRdb shows in-frame clones only, minus some. Among 100,000 to 150,000 clones listed, around 92% were seen once. This CDR3 region has 15 residues. The germline CDR1 and CDR2 sequences are SGHTA and FQGTGA. Trimming stripped 2 bases from V and 4 bases from J, with 12 bases between. The TCR comes from an adult in good health. The specimen was peripheral blood, collected on day 0 of AZD1222 vaccination. This chain joins TRBV7-3 and TRBJ2-1; either TRBD1 or TRBD2 may fit D (5 bases each). Here the CDR3 reads CASSLGAGVYNEQFF. The CDR3 DNA follows: TGTGCCAGCAGCTTAGGGGCGGGCGTTTACAATGAGCAGTTCTTC.